This T cell receptor beta chain was sequenced during a study of T cell responses to AZD1222 COVID-19 vaccine. In this sample, this clone turned up a few times. The V end was cut by 10 bases, the J end by 1 base, with 4 bases between. The CDR3 runs to 10 residues. Germline CDR1 and CDR2: MNHEY and SVGAGI. Produced via immunoSEQ multiplex PCR; TCRdb's table is partial and in-frame only. Of roughly 120,000 clones listed, more than 80% were seen once; the top ten hold 5% to 6%. This chain joins TRBV6-5 and TRBJ2-5; D uncertain. This sample comprised peripheral blood, obtained on day 0 of AZD1222 vaccination. This clonotype originated in an adult in good health. Here the CDR3 reads CATAQETQYF. As DNA, the CDR3 is TGTGCCACAGCCCAAGAGACCCAGTACTTC.